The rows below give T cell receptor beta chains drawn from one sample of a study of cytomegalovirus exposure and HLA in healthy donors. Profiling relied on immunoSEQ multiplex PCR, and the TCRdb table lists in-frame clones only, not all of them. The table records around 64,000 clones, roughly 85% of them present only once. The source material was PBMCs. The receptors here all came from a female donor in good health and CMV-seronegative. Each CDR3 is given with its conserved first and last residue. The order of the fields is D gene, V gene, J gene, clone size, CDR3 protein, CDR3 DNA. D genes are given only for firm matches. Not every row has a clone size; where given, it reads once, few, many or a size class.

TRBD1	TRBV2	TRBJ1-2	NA	CASSELSGGGYTF	TGTGCCAGCAGTGAATTATCAGGGGGAGGCTACACCTTC
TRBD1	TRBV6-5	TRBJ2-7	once	CASSYFWDRGGSEQYF	TGTGCCAGCAGTTACTTCTGGGACAGGGGAGGGTCCGAGCAGTACTTC
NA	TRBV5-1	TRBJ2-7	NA	CASSLASGERDEQYF	TGCGCCAGCAGCTTGGCCTCGGGAGAGAGGGACGAGCAGTACTTC
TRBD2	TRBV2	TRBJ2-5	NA	CASSVGSGGREETQYF	TGTGCCAGCAGTGTAGGTTCGGGAGGGCGAGAAGAGACCCAGTACTTC
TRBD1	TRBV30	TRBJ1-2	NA	CAWSPRTGGISGYTF	TGTGCCTGGAGTCCTCGGACAGGGGGGATCAGTGGCTACACCTTC
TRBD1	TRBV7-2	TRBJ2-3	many	CASSLADRGLETDTQYF	TGTGCCAGCAGCTTAGCGGACAGGGGGCTTGAGACAGATACGCAGTATTTT
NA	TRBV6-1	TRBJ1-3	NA	CASSPGSSGNTIYF	TGTGCCAGCAGCCCCGGGAGCTCTGGAAACACCATATATTTT
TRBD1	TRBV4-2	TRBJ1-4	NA	CASSQSGTGYFSTNEKLFF	TGTGCCAGCAGCCAATCCGGGACAGGGTACTTTTCAACTAATGAAAAACTGTTTTTT
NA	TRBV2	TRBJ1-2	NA	CASRGDKNDGYTF	TGTGCCAGCAGGGGAGATAAGAATGATGGCTACACCTTC
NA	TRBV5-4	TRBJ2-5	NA	CASSLKGHDQETQYF	TGTGCCAGCAGCTTGAAAGGACACGATCAAGAGACCCAGTACTTC
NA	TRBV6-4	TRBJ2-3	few	CASSDSPSRSTDTQYF	TGTGCCAGCAGTGACTCACCTAGCCGGTCGACAGATACGCAGTATTTT
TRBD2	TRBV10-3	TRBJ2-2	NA	CAISRDGLGFSNTGELFF	TGTGCCATCAGCCGGGACGGACTAGGATTCTCGAACACCGGGGAGCTGTTTTTT
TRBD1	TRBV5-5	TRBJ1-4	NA	CASSTLLTGANEKLFF	TGTGCCAGCAGCACACTACTGACAGGGGCTAATGAAAAACTGTTTTTT
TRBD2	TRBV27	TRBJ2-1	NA	CASSLAPSGGPSNEQFF	TGTGCCAGCAGTTTGGCTCCTAGCGGGGGCCCGTCCAATGAGCAGTTCTTC
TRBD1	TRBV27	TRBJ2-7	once	CASSPGQGKRDYEQYF	TGTGCCAGCAGTCCGGGACAGGGAAAGAGGGACTACGAGCAGTACTTC
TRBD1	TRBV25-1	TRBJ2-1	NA	CASSDYGGQAVCNEQFF	TGTGCCAGCAGTGATTACGGGGGACAGGCAGTCTGCAATGAGCAGTTCTTC
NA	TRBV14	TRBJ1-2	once	CASSPSREVSGYTF	TGTGCCAGCAGCCCGAGCAGGGAAGTGAGTGGCTACACCTTC
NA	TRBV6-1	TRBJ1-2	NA	CASTGQNYGYTF	TGTGCCAGCACTGGACAGAACTATGGCTACACCTTC
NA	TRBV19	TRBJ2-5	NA	CASSSSVGRGETQYF	TGTGCCAGTAGCAGCTCAGTGGGGAGAGGAGAGACCCAGTACTTC
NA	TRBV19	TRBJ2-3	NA	CASSPGVPDTQYF	TGTGCCAGTTCACCAGGCGTCCCAGATACGCAGTATTTT
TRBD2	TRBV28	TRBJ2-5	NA	CASSWASGEPGTQYF	TGTGCCAGCAGTTGGGCTAGCGGGGAACCGGGGACCCAGTACTTC
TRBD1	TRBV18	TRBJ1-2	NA	CASSPGIGTDYGYTF	TGTGCCAGCTCACCTGGAATAGGGACAGACTATGGCTACACCTTC
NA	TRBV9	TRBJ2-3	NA	CASSVGVGNTDTQYF	TGTGCCAGCAGCGTAGGGGTGGGCAACACAGATACGCAGTATTTT
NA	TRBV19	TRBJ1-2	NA	CASSAPGVHGYTF	TGTGCCAGTAGTGCTCCGGGTGTGCATGGCTACACCTTC
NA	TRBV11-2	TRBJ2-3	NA	CASLGGRERPSTDTQYF	TGTGCCAGCTTGGGGGGGCGGGAGCGACCTAGCACAGATACGCAGTATTTT
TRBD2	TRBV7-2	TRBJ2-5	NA	CASSLVSGRETQYF	TGTGCCAGCAGCTTAGTTAGCGGGAGGGAGACCCAGTACTTC
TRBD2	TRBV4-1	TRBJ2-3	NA	CASSQDQRGSTDTQYF	TGCGCCAGCAGCCAAGATCAGCGGGGTAGTACAGATACGCAGTATTTT
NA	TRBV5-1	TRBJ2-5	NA	CASSLEAGTQETQYF	TGCGCCAGCAGCTTGGAGGCAGGAACGCAAGAGACCCAGTACTTC
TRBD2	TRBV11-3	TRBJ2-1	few	CASSTTSGPYNEQFF	TGTGCCAGCAGTACCACTAGCGGACCTTACAATGAGCAGTTCTTC
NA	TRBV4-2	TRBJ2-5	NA	CASSPQGHTEQYF	TGTGCCAGCAGCCCCCAGGGACATACAGAGCAGTACTTC
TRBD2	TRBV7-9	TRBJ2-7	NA	CASSFGGSVYEQYF	TGTGCCAGCAGCTTTGGCGGGAGTGTCTACGAGCAGTACTTC
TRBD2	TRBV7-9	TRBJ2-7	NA	CASSRNKGLAMLYEQYF	TGTGCCAGCAGCCGGAATAAGGGACTAGCAATGCTCTACGAGCAGTACTTC
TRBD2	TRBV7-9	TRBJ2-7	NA	CASSSVAGEYSYEQYF	TGTGCCAGCAGCTCAGTAGCGGGAGAGTACTCCTACGAGCAGTACTTC
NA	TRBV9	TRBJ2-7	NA	CASSGEDSYEQYF	TGTGCCAGCAGTGGGGAGGATAGCTACGAGCAGTACTTC
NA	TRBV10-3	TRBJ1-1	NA	CAISESRGTEAFF	TGTGCCATCAGTGAGTCGAGAGGTACTGAAGCTTTCTTT
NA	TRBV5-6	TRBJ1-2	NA	CASSLMENYGYTF	TGTGCCAGCAGCTTGATGGAGAACTATGGCTACACCTTC
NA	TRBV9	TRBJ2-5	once	CASSPQRDYQETQYF	TGTGCCAGCAGCCCCCAGAGGGACTACCAAGAGACCCAGTACTTC
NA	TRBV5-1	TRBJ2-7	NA	CASSFERGSYEQYF	TGCGCCAGCAGCTTCGAACGGGGCTCCTACGAGCAGTACTTC
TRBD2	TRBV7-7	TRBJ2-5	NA	CASSSGLAGVSETQYF	TGTGCTAGCAGCTCGGGACTAGCGGGAGTGAGTGAGACCCAGTACTTC
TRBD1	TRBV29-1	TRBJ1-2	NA	CSVESPGGFYGYTF	TGCAGCGTTGAATCTCCAGGGGGCTTTTATGGCTACACCTTC
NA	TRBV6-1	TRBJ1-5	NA	CASSPDRFSNQPQHF	TGTGCCAGCAGTCCCGACAGGTTTAGCAATCAGCCCCAGCATTTT
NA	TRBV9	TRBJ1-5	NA	CASSKQGGNQPQHF	TGTGCCAGCAGCAAACAGGGAGGCAATCAGCCCCAGCATTTT
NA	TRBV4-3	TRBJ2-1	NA	CASSQIAAKRDSYNEQFF	TGCGCCAGCAGCCAAATTGCGGCTAAGAGGGACTCCTACAATGAGCAGTTCTTC
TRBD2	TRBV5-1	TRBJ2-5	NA	CASYSSGFKETQYF	TGCGCCAGCTACTCTAGCGGGTTCAAAGAGACCCAGTACTTC
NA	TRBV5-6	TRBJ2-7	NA	CASSHWADIFYEQYF	TGTGCCAGCAGTCATTGGGCCGACATTTTCTACGAGCAGTACTTC
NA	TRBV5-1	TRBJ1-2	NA	CASNTGNNGYTF	TGCGCCAGCAACACAGGGAACAATGGCTACACCTTC